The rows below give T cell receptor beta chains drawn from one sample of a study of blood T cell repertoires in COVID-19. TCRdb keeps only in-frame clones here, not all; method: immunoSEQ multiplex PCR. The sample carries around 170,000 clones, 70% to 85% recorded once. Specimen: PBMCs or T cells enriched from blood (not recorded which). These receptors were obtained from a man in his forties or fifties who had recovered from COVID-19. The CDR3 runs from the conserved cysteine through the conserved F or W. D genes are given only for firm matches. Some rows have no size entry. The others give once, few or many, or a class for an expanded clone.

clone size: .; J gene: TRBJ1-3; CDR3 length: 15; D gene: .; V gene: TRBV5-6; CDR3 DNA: TGTGCCAGCAGCTACAGACAGACCTCTGGAAACACCATATATTTT; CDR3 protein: CASSYRQTSGNTIYF
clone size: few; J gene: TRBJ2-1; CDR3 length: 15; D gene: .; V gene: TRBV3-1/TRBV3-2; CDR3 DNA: TGTGCCAGCAGCCAAGGCGGAGGGCGCGGTCATGAGCAGTTCTTC; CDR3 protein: CASSQGGGRGHEQFF
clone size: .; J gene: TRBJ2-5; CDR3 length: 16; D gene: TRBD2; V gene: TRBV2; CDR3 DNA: TGTGCCAGCAGTGATTGGTTAGCGGGGGGACAAGAGACCCAGTACTTC; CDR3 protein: CASSDWLAGGQETQYF
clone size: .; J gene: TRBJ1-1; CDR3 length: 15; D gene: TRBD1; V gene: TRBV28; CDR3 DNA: TGTGCCAGCACTTACGGCGGGACAGGGAGGCCTGAAGCTTTCTTT; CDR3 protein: CASTYGGTGRPEAFF
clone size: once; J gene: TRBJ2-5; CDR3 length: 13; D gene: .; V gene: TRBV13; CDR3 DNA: TGTGCCAGCAGTCGGCGCAGGGCAGAGACCCAGTACTTC; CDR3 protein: CASSRRRAETQYF
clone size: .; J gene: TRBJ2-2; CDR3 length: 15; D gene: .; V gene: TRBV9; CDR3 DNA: TGTGCCAGCAGCGTAGGGGAAGGGGTCACCGGGGAGCTGTTTTTT; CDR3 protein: CASSVGEGVTGELFF
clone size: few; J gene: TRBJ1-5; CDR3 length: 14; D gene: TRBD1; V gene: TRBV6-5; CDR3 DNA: TGTGCCAGCAACCCGGGGACAGGCAATCAGCCCCAGCATTTT; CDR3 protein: CASNPGTGNQPQHF
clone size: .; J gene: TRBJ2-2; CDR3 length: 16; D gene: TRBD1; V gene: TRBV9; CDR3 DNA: TGTGCCAGCAGCGTTAGTTGGACAGGGAACACCGGGGAGCTGTTTTTT; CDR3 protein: CASSVSWTGNTGELFF
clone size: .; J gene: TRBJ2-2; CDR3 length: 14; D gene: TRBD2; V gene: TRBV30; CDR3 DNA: TGTGCCTGGCCCGGGGGGGGAAGGGCCGGGGAGCTGTTTTTT; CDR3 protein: CAWPGGGRAGELFF
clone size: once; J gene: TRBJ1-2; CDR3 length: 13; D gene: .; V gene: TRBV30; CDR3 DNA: TGTGCCTGGAGTGCAACTCGGAACTATGGCTACACCTTC; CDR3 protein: CAWSATRNYGYTF
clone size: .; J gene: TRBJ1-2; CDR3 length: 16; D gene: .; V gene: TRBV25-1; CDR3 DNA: TGTGCCAGCAGCCCTCTGGGTGAGGGAAATACCTATGGCTACACCTTC; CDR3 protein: CASSPLGEGNTYGYTF
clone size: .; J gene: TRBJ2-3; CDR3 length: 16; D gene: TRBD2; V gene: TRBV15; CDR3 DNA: TGTGCCACCAGCAGCGACGGACTAGCGGTCACAGATACGCAGTATTTT; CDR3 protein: CATSSDGLAVTDTQYF
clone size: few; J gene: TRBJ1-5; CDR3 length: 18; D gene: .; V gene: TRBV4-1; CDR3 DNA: TGCGCCAGCAGCCGGGAACAGGGTACGGGGTTTAGCAATCAGCCCCAGCATTTT; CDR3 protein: CASSREQGTGFSNQPQHF
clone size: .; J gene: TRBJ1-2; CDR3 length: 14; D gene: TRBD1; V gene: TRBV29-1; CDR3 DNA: TGCAGCGTTTGGGAGACAGGGGGCACCTATGGCTACACCTTC; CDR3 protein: CSVWETGGTYGYTF
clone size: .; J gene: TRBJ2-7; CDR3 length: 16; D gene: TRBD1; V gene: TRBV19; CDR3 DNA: TGTGCCAGTAGTCCGTACACAGGGGAGATCTCCTACGAGCAGTACTTC; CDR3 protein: CASSPYTGEISYEQYF
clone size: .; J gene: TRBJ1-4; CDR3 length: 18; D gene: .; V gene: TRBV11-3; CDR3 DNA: TGTGCCAGCAGCTTACCGGCAGGGGCCCAACGGGGTAATGAAAAACTGTTTTTT; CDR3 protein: CASSLPAGAQRGNEKLFF
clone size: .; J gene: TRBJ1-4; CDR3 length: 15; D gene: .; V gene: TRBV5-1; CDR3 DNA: TGCGCCAGCAGCTTGGGGGGGACTCCTAATGAAAAACTGTTTTTT; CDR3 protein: CASSLGGTPNEKLFF
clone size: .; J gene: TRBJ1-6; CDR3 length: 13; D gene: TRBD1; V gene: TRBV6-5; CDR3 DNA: TGTGCCACCTCGGGGACAGTCAATTCACCCCTCCACTTT; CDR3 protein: CATSGTVNSPLHF
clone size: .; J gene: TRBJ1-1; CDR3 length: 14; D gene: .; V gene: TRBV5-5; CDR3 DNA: TGTGCCAGCAGCTTGACGGGGGTTGGCCTGGGGGCTTTCTTT; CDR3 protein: CASSLTGVGLGAFF
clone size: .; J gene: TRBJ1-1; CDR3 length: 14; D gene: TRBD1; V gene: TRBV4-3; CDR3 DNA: TGCGCCAGCAGCCCTCGACAGGGCTGGACTGAAGCTTTCTTT; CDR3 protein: CASSPRQGWTEAFF
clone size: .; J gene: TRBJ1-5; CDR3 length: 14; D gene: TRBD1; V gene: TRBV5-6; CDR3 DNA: TGTGCCAGCAGCCTGGGACAGAACAATCAGCCCCAGCATTTT; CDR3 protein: CASSLGQNNQPQHF
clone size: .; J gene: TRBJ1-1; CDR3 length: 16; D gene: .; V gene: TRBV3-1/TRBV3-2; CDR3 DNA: TGTGCCAGCAGACCCACGGGAGGGGGAGGGAACACTGAAGCTTTCTTT; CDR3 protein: CASRPTGGGGNTEAFF
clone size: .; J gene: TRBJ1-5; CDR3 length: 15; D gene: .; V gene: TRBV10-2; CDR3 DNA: TGCGCCAGCAGTGAGTCGCAGAATAGCAATCAGCCCCAGCATTTT; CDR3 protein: CASSESQNSNQPQHF
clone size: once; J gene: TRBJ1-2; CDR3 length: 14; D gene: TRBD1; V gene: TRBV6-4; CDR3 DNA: TGTGCCAGCAGGCGGACAGGGGGCAGCTATGGCTACACCTTC; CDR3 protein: CASRRTGGSYGYTF
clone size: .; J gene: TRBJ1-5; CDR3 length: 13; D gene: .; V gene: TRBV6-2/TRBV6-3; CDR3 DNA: TGTGCCAGCAGTTTCTTTAACAATCAGCCCCAGCATTTT; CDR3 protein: CASSFFNNQPQHF
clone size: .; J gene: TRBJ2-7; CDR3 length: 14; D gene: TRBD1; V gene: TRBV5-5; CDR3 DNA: TGTGCCAGCAGCACGACAGGGTCCTCCTACGAGCAGTACTTC; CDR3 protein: CASSTTGSSYEQYF
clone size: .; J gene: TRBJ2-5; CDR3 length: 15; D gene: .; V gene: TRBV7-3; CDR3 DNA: TGTGCCAGCAGCGGCGGGCCTTCTCTCACCGAGACCCAGTACTTC; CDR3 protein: CASSGGPSLTETQYF
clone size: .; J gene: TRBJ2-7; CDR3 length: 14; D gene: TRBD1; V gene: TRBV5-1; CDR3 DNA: TGCGCCAGCAGTTTCGCCGACAGGGACTACGAGCAGTACTTC; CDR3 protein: CASSFADRDYEQYF
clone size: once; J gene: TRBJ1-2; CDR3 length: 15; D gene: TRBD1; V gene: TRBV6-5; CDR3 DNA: TGTGCCAGCAGTCTGAAGCGGACAGGGAACTATGGCTACACCTTC; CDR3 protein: CASSLKRTGNYGYTF
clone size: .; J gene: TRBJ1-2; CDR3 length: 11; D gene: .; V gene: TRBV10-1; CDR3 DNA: TGCGCCAGCGACAGGCCCTATGGCTACACCTTC; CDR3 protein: CASDRPYGYTF
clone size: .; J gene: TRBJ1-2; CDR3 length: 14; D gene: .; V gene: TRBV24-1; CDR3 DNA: TGTGCCACCAGGGGTACAGGCCGTAACTATGGCTACACCTTC; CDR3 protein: CATRGTGRNYGYTF
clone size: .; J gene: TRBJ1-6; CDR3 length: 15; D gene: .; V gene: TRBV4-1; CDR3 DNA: TGCGCCAGCAGCCAAGATGGGCAGGGAGGTTCACCCCTCCACTTT; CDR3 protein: CASSQDGQGGSPLHF
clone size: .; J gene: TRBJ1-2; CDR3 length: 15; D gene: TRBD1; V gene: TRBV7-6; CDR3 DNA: TGTGCCAGCAGCCCGAGACAGGGAGCTAACTATGGCTACACCTTC; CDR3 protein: CASSPRQGANYGYTF
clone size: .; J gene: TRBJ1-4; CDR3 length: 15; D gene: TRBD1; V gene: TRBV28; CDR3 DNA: TGTGCCAGCAGCCCTTCAGGGGGGACTAATGAAAAACTGTTTTTT; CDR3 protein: CASSPSGGTNEKLFF
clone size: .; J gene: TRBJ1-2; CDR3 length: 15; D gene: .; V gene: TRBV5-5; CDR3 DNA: TGTGCCAGCAGCTTGGCCGGAGGAGGGAACTATGGCTACACCTTC; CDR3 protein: CASSLAGGGNYGYTF
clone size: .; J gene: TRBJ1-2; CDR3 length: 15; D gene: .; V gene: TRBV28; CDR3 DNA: TGTGCCAGCAGTTTAGGCCTTCCGGGGGGTTTTGGCTACACCTTC; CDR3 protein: CASSLGLPGGFGYTF
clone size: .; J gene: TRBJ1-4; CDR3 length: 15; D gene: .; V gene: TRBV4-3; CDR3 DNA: TGCGCCAGCAGCCAAGGGCGAGGAACTAATGAAAAACTGTTTTTT; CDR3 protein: CASSQGRGTNEKLFF
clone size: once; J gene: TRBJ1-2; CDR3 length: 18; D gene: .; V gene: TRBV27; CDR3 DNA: TGTGCCAGCAGTTTCTTCGGGTCAGGGGCGCCTTCTAACTATGGCTACACCTTC; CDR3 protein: CASSFFGSGAPSNYGYTF
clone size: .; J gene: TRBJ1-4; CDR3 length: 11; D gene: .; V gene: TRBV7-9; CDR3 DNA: TGTGCCAGCAGTCCCGGGGGAAAACTGTTTTTT; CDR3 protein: CASSPGGKLFF
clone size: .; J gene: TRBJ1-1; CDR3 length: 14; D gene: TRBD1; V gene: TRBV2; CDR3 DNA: TGTGCCAGCAGTGTACAGGGGGTCGACACTGAAGCTTTCTTT; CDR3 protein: CASSVQGVDTEAFF
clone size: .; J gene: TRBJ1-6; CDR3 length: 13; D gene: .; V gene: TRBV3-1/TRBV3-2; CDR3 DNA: TGTGCCAGCAGCCCAAGGAGAAATTCACCCCTCCACTTT; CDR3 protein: CASSPRRNSPLHF
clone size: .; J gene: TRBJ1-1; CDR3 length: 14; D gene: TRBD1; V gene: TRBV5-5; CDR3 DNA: TGTGCCAGCAGCATGGGACAGGGTCGCCCTGAAGCTTTCTTT; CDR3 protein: CASSMGQGRPEAFF
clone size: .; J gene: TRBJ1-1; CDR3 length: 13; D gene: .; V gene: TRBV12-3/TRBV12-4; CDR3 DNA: TGTGCCAGCAGTTTAGGGGCGAACACTGAAGCTTTCTTT; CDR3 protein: CASSLGANTEAFF
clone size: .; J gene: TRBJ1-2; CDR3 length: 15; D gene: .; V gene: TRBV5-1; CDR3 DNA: TGCGCCAGCAGCTTGGCGTCAGGGGCTAACTATGGCTACACCTTC; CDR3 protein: CASSLASGANYGYTF
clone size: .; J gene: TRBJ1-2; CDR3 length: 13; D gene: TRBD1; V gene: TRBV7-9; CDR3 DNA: TGTGCCAGCAGCTTGCAGACAGGGGATGGCTACACCTTC; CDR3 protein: CASSLQTGDGYTF
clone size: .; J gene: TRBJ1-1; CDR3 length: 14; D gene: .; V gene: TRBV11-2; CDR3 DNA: TGTGCCAGCAGCTTTCGCACAGGGCTCACTGAAGCTTTCTTT; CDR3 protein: CASSFRTGLTEAFF
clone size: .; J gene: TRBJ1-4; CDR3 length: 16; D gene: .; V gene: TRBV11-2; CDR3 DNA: TGTGCCAGCAGCGCTAACATCGGGGGAGGGAACGAAAAACTGTTTTTT; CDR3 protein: CASSANIGGGNEKLFF
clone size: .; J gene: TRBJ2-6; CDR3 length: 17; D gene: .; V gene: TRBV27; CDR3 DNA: TGTGCCAGCAGTTTCCGGGGGGCGCGTTCTGGGGCCAACGTCCTGACTTTC; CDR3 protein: CASSFRGARSGANVLTF
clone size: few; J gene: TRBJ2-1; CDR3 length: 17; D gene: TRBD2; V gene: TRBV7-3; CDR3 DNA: TGTGCCAGCAGCAGACTAGCGGGGGCCCGTAATTACAATGAGCAGTTCTTC; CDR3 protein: CASSRLAGARNYNEQFF
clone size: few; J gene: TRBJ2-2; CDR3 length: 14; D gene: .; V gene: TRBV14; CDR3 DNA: TGTGCCAGCGGACAGAACTTGAACACCGGGGAGCTGTTTTTT; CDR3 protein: CASGQNLNTGELFF
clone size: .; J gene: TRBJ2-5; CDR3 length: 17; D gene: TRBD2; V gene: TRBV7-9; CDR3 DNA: TGTGCCAGCAGCTCACACGGGGAGGGGATGGATCAAGAGACCCAGTACTTC; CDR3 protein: CASSSHGEGMDQETQYF
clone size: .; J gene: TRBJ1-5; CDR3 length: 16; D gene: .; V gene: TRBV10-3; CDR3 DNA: TGTGCCACAACCGTTGGCCCTCTTAATAGCAATCAGCCCCAGCATTTT; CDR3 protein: CATTVGPLNSNQPQHF